This T cell receptor beta chain was identified during a study of cytomegalovirus exposure and HLA in healthy donors. The PCR made use of 60 Vbeta and 13 Jbeta primers. Libraries were prepared by immunoSEQ multiplex PCR; TCRdb keeps only in-frame clonotypes and omits some of them. In all, the sample yields 150,000 to 250,000 clones. The receptor comes from a boy younger than 18 in good health and CMV-seronegative. The sample was PBMCs.

The CDR3 DNA reads as TGTGCCAGCAGTAACAGGGGAACCTACGAGCAGTACTTC. Translation: CASSNRGTYEQYF. This chain links TRBV6-5 with TRBJ2-7, with 7 bases identical to TRBD1. V dropped 5 bases and J dropped 2; count of bases not matched to a gene: 3. Germline V gene sequence: CDR1 MNHEY, CDR2 SVGAGI. There are 13 residues in the CDR3.